These T cell receptor beta chains were read from a single sample in a study of cytomegalovirus exposure and HLA in healthy donors. Here immunoSEQ multiplex PCR was the method, and the copy in TCRdb shows in-frame clones only, minus some. The table records under 150,000 clones, approximately 84% of them present only once. The sequenced material came from PBMCs. The source of these receptors is a boy between 2 and 10 years old in good health and CMV-seronegative. The CDR3 runs from the conserved cysteine through the conserved F or W. The D gene is left open where the match is weak. Part of the rows lack a size; the others show once, few, many or a class for expanded clones.

TRBD1 | TRBJ1-4 | - | TRBV2 | CASRRGTVATNEKLFF | TGTGCCAGCAGAAGGGGGACAGTCGCAACTAATGAAAAACTGTTTTTT
- | TRBJ1-1 | - | TRBV7-2 | CASSLSRGNTEAFF | TGTGCCAGCAGCTTAAGTAGGGGGAACACTGAAGCTTTCTTT
TRBD2 | TRBJ2-2 | - | TRBV7-7 | CASSPSPALAGNTGELFF | TGTGCTAGCAGCCCCAGCCCGGCCCTAGCGGGGAACACCGGGGAGCTGTTTTTT
- | TRBJ1-1 | - | TRBV10-2 | CASSDRDGEAFF | TGCGCCAGCAGTGACAGGGATGGGGAAGCTTTCTTT
TRBD1 | TRBJ1-5 | - | TRBV19 | CASSDRGDQPQHF | TGTGCCAGTTCTGACAGGGGGGATCAGCCCCAGCATTTT
TRBD2 | TRBJ2-2 | - | TRBV5-6 | CASIRLAGGDGELFF | TGTGCCTCTATCCGTCTAGCGGGGGGTGACGGGGAGCTGTTTTTT
TRBD1 | TRBJ1-2 | - | TRBV19 | CASSTTGGYGYTF | TGTGCCAGTAGCACGACAGGGGGTTATGGCTACACCTTC
TRBD1 | TRBJ2-7 | - | TRBV2 | CASSTGTDLYEQYF | TGTGCCAGCAGTACCGGGACAGATCTCTACGAGCAGTACTTC
- | TRBJ1-2 | - | TRBV6-1 | CASMTGLSSSGYTF | TGTGCCAGTATGACAGGTCTGTCCTCTTCTGGCTACACCTTC
TRBD1 | TRBJ1-1 | few | TRBV28 | CASISQGRAFF | TGTGCCAGCATCTCACAGGGGCGGGCTTTCTTT
- | TRBJ1-2 | - | TRBV5-6 | CASSPWTVTNYGYTF | TGTGCCAGCAGCCCATGGACAGTTACTAACTATGGCTACACCTTC
TRBD1 | TRBJ1-2 | - | TRBV14 | CASSQRQGANYGYTF | TGTGCCAGCAGCCAGAGACAGGGAGCGAACTATGGCTACACCTTC
- | TRBJ1-5 | few | TRBV4-3 | CASSPNRDQPQHF | TGCGCCAGCAGCCCGAACAGGGACCAGCCCCAGCATTTT
- | TRBJ2-1 | - | TRBV29-1 | CSVSFSSYNEQFF | TGCAGCGTGAGCTTTAGCTCCTACAATGAGCAGTTCTTC
TRBD2 | TRBJ2-7 | - | TRBV4-3 | CASSQEAGEVYEQYF | TGCGCCAGCAGCCAAGAGGCGGGGGAGGTCTACGAGCAGTACTTC
TRBD2 | TRBJ2-1 | - | TRBV4-3 | CASSQRLAGDYNEQFF | TGCGCCAGCAGCCAAAGACTAGCGGGGGATTACAATGAGCAGTTCTTC
TRBD1 | TRBJ1-2 | - | TRBV7-9 | CASSIDRGLQDGYTF | TGTGCCAGCAGCATCGACAGGGGGCTTCAGGATGGCTACACCTTC
- | TRBJ1-1 | - | TRBV19 | CASKTDIRNTEAFF | TGTGCCAGTAAAACAGACATCCGGAACACTGAAGCTTTCTTT
TRBD1 | TRBJ1-2 | - | TRBV5-6 | CASSSGTGNYGYTF | TGTGCCAGCAGCTCAGGGACAGGGAACTATGGCTACACCTTC
TRBD2 | TRBJ2-1 | - | TRBV15 | CATSREYKLAGNEQFF | TGTGCCACCAGCAGAGAGTATAAACTAGCGGGGAATGAGCAGTTCTTC
- | TRBJ2-7 | - | TRBV10-3 | CAISVSPGEQYF | TGTGCCATCAGTGTATCCCCGGGGGAGCAGTACTTC
- | TRBJ2-1 | - | TRBV5-1 | CASSFGGASSYNEQFF | TGCGCCAGCAGCTTTGGGGGCGCGAGCTCCTACAATGAGCAGTTCTTC
TRBD1 | TRBJ1-4 | - | TRBV6-5 | CASSREGATNEKLFF | TGTGCCAGCAGCCGGGAGGGGGCGACTAATGAAAAACTGTTTTTT
- | TRBJ1-1 | - | TRBV6-5 | CASRRSLNTEAFF | TGTGCCAGCCGCCGGTCGTTGAACACTGAAGCTTTCTTT
TRBD2 | TRBJ2-6 | - | TRBV5-1 | CASSPTSGRAFGANVLTF | TGCGCCAGCAGTCCGACTAGCGGGAGGGCCTTTGGGGCCAACGTCCTGACTTTC
- | TRBJ2-2 | - | TRBV10-3 | CAARGDSTGELFF | TGTGCCGCAAGGGGGGACAGCACCGGGGAGCTGTTTTTT
- | TRBJ1-2 | - | TRBV5-6 | CASSPRTDGGYGYTF | TGTGCCAGCAGCCCCCGGACAGACGGGGGGTATGGCTACACCTTC
TRBD2 | TRBJ2-1 | - | TRBV7-9 | CASSSNRGLAGGPYNEQFF | TGTGCCAGCAGCTCAAACAGGGGACTAGCGGGAGGGCCATACAATGAGCAGTTCTTC
- | TRBJ1-5 | - | TRBV5-6 | CASSPRGFSNQPQHF | TGTGCCAGCAGCCCCCGAGGTTTTAGCAATCAGCCCCAGCATTTT